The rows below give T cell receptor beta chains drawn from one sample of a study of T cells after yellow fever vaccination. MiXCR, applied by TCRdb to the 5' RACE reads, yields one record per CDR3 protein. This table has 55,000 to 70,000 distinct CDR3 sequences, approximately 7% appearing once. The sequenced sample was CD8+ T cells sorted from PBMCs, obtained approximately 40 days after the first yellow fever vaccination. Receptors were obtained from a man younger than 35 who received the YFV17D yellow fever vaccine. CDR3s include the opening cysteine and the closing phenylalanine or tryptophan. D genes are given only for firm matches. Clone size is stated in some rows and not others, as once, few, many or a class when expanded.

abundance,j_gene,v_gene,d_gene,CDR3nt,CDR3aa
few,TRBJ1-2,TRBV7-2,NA,TGTGCCAGCAGCACTCGGGACACAGCTAACTATGGCTACACCTTC,CASSTRDTANYGYTF
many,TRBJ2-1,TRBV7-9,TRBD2,TGTGCCAGCAGCTTGACTAGCGGTGGCGATGAGCAGTTCTTC,CASSLTSGGDEQFF
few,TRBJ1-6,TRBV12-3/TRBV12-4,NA,TGTGCCAGCAGTTTACGGGGTTCGAGAGGTTCACCCCTCCACTTT,CASSLRGSRGSPLHF
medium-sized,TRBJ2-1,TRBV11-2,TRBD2,TGTGCCAGCAGCTTAGAACACCCTTGGACTAGCGGGGGGGGTTTTCTCGATGAGCAGTTCTTC,CASSLEHPWTSGGGFLDEQFF
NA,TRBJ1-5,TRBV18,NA,TGTGCCAGCTCACCAGGGGATCAGCCCCAGCATTTT,CASSPGDQPQHF
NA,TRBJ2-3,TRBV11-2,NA,TGTGCCAGCAGCTTAGTCGGGGCTACCCCAGATACGCAGTATTTT,CASSLVGATPDTQYF
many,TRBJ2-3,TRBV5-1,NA,TGCGCCAGCAGCATATGGACGGAAACAGATACGCAGTATTTT,CASSIWTETDTQYF
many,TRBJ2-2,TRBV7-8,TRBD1,TGTGCCAGCAGCTCCTCCGGGACAGGGTTCACCGGGGAGCTGTTTTTT,CASSSSGTGFTGELFF
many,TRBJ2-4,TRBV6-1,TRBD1,TGTGCCAGCAGTGGACAGGGGGCCCTCAAAAACATTCAGTACTTC,CASSGQGALKNIQYF
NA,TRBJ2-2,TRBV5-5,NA,TGTGCCAGCAGCTCCGGGGTCCTCGGCTCGGGGGAGCTGTTTTTT,CASSSGVLGSGELFF
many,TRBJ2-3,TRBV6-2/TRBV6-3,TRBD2,TGTGCCAGCAGTTCCGCTGTTATGCTAGCGGGGATCACAGATACGCAGTATTTT,CASSSAVMLAGITDTQYF
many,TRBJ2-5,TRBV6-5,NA,TGTGCCAGCAGTTACTACGGTGGTCTGGGAGAGACCCAGTACTTC,CASSYYGGLGETQYF
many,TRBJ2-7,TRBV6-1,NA,TGTGCCAGCAGTCCACCCTCGGGGGCCGGGCAGTACTTC,CASSPPSGAGQYF
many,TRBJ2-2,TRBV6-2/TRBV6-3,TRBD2,TGTGCCAGCAGTTACACGGGACTAGCTTTTTTCACCGGGGAGCTGTTTTTT,CASSYTGLAFFTGELFF
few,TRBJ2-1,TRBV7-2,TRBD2,TGTGCCAGCAGCGACCCTAGCGGGGGGCCTCTTTACAATGAGCAGTTCTTC,CASSDPSGGPLYNEQFF
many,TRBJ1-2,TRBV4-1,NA,TGCGCCAGCAGTAGCGAGGTAGTTAACTATGGCTACACCTTC,CASSSEVVNYGYTF
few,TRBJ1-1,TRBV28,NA,TGTGCCAGCAGTCCCACCCGAAACGCTGGATACACTGAAGCTTTCTTT,CASSPTRNAGYTEAFF
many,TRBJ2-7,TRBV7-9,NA,TGTGCCAGCAGCGCGACGCTCTCCTACGAGCAGTACTTC,CASSATLSYEQYF